This is a list of T cell receptor beta chains from one sample in a study of T-cell memory formation after mild COVID-19. TCRdb reprocessed the 5' RACE reads via MiXCR and lists one record per CDR3 protein. The repertoire consists of under 300,000 distinct CDR3 sequences, with around a tenth occurring once and the leading ten covering 22%. What was sequenced was PBMCs or a T cell subset sorted from them (not recorded which). Receptors originate from a man younger than 35 who had mild COVID-19 (a few samples of this study predate the infection). Cell type and time point are not known. The CDR3 runs from the conserved cysteine through the conserved F or W. The order of the fields is V gene, J gene, D gene, clone size, CDR3 DNA, CDR3 protein. The D gene is left open where the match is weak. Not all rows give a size; the values are once, few, many and, for expanded clones, a class.

TRBV24-1,TRBJ2-1,TRBD2,few,TGTGCCACCAGTGATAAAGGACTAGCGGGGGGCAATGAGCAGTTCTTC,CATSDKGLAGGNEQFF
TRBV5-1,TRBJ2-1,.,.,TGCGCCAGCAGCGCTGGGACAAAAAGTACCGACTTACATGAGCAGTTCTTC,CASSAGTKSTDLHEQFF
TRBV20-1,TRBJ1-1,.,few,TGCAGTGCTAGACAGGGTCGGGACACTGAAGCTTTCTTT,CSARQGRDTEAFF
TRBV20-1,TRBJ1-1,.,many,TGCAGTGCTAGCCAGGGTAGTGCGACTGAAGCTTTCTTT,CSASQGSATEAFF
TRBV4-1,TRBJ1-1,.,few,TGCGCCAGCAGGCACCTTGCTGACAACGGGCCCGACCGTGAAGCTTTCTTT,CASRHLADNGPDREAFF
TRBV5-1,TRBJ1-2,TRBD1,few,TGCGCCAGCAGCACCTGGACAGGGGACTATGGCTACACCTTC,CASSTWTGDYGYTF
TRBV3-1,TRBJ1-6,.,many,TGTGCCAGCAGCCAAGGGACAGACTATAATTCACCCCTCCACTTT,CASSQGTDYNSPLHF
TRBV20-1,TRBJ2-5,.,.,TGCAGTGCTATCGTAAGGAGGGGCGGGGAGACCCAGTACTTC,CSAIVRRGGETQYF
TRBV5-4,TRBJ2-1,.,many,TGTGCCAGCAGCTCCGGGACAACCGACTACAATGAGCAGTTCTTC,CASSSGTTDYNEQFF
TRBV27,TRBJ1-6,.,few,TGTGCCAGCAGTACCTCAGGGTCCTCACCCCTCCACTTT,CASSTSGSSPLHF
TRBV9,TRBJ2-5,TRBD2,few,TGTGCCAGCAGCGTAGCAGCGGGGGACCAAGAGACCCAGTACTTC,CASSVAAGDQETQYF
TRBV27,TRBJ2-7,.,few,TGTGCCAGCAGTTTAGGGGGGTACCCCTACGAGCAGTACTTC,CASSLGGYPYEQYF
TRBV20-1,TRBJ1-1,.,few,TGCAGTGCTCCCCCGGGGGGATTAACGAACACTGAAGCTTTCTTT,CSAPPGGLTNTEAFF
TRBV3-1,TRBJ2-2,.,few,TGTGCCAGCAGCCCCCTGGGCGCCGGGGAGCTGTTTTTT,CASSPLGAGELFF
TRBV20-1,TRBJ2-5,TRBD2,few,TGCAGTGCTAGATGGGCGGGGGTGGAGACCCAGTACTTC,CSARWAGVETQYF
TRBV20-1,TRBJ2-7,TRBD1,.,TGCAGTGCCCCCGACAGGGTTAGAAACGAGCAGTACTTC,CSAPDRVRNEQYF
TRBV20-1,TRBJ2-5,.,once,TGCAGTGCTAGCCCCGGTCGAGAGACCCAGTACTTC,CSASPGRETQYF
TRBV10-2,TRBJ1-4,.,many,TGCGCCACCACAGCCGCAACTAATGAAAAACTGTTTTTT,CATTAATNEKLFF
TRBV5-1,TRBJ1-4,.,.,TGCGCCAGCAGCTCGCTTGGTGCAGGGTCTGAAAAACTGTTTTTT,CASSSLGAGSEKLFF
TRBV12-3/TRBV12-4,TRBJ1-1,.,many,TGTGCCAGCCGAGTTATGGACACTGAAGCTTTCTTT,CASRVMDTEAFF
TRBV5-4,TRBJ2-3,TRBD1,many,TGTGCCAGCAGCTTGGGGACAGGGGAGGATACGCAGTATTTT,CASSLGTGEDTQYF
TRBV12-3/TRBV12-4,TRBJ2-1,.,.,TGTGCCAGTCACTCAAGCGTCAATGAGCAGTTCTTC,CASHSSVNEQFF
TRBV6-5,TRBJ1-6,.,few,TGTGCCAGCAGTCTCGGACGAAGGTTGGGTAATTCACCCCTCCACTTT,CASSLGRRLGNSPLHF
TRBV4-1,TRBJ2-2,TRBD1,.,TGCGCCAGCAGCCAAGAGACAGGGGGCGTCACCGGGGAGCTGTTTTTT,CASSQETGGVTGELFF
TRBV4-2,TRBJ2-7,.,.,TGTGCCAGCAGCCAAGATCAGGACTCCGGTTACGAGCAGTACTTC,CASSQDQDSGYEQYF
TRBV20-1,TRBJ1-1,.,many,TGCAGTGCCAGGGCCCCGAACACTGAAGCTTTCTTT,CSARAPNTEAFF
TRBV7-9,TRBJ2-3,TRBD2,few,TGTGCCAGCAGCTTAAGTGCGGGAGGCACAGATACGCAGTATTTT,CASSLSAGGTDTQYF
TRBV10-3,TRBJ1-1,.,few,TGTGCCATCAGTGAAAGGGGGGGCGGATCGAACACTGAAGCTTTCTTT,CAISERGGGSNTEAFF
TRBV10-2,TRBJ2-7,TRBD2,many,TGCGCCAGCCTACCCAGTCTAGCGGGGGGGCACGAGCAGTACTTC,CASLPSLAGGHEQYF
TRBV5-1,TRBJ1-1,TRBD1,few,TGCGCCAGCGGCCAAACAGGGGGCGGAACTGAAGCTTTCTTT,CASGQTGGGTEAFF